The 22 T cell receptor beta chains below were found in one sample sequenced in a study of OX40 agonist ivuxolimab in advanced cancers. Libraries were prepared by immunoSEQ multiplex PCR; TCRdb keeps only in-frame clonotypes and omits some of them. There are roughly 100,000 clones in the sample; nearly 90% occur only once, and 0.15% to 0.2% lies in the top ten. The source was CD4+ or CD8+ T cells sorted from blood, collected in a trial of the OX40 agonist ivuxolimab. These receptors came from an adult with an advanced solid tumor such as melanoma, head and neck, liver or kidney cancer.

The chain uses TRBV11-2 and TRBJ2-2; D gene unclear. This CDR3 contains 15 residues. Germline CDR1 and CDR2: SGHAT and FQNNGV. The V end lost 2 bases, the J end lost 7 bases, and 14 bases lay between the germline ends. In DNA, the CDR3 is TGTGCCAGCAGCTTACGGCGGAAACATGACGGGGAGCTGTTTTTT. Amino acids: CASSLRRKHDGELFF.

J is TRBJ2-7 and V is TRBV25-1; D remains ambiguous. The CDR3 has 13 residues. Trimming took 1 base from V and 6 from J, leaving 10 bases between them. Germline CDR1 is MGHDK and CDR2 is SYGVNS. The CDR3 loop is CASSEFLGSEQYF. The CDR3 DNA sequence: TGTGCCAGCAGTGAATTCCTAGGTTCCGAGCAGTACTTC.

The chain combines TRBV7-2 with TRBJ2-3; possible D gene TRBD2, 6 bases. CDR1 and CDR2 from the germline V gene are SGHTA and FQGNSA. Trimming stripped 1 base from V and 6 bases from J, with 14 bases between. This CDR3 has 15 residues. The DNA for the CDR3 is TGTGCCAGCAGCTTAGAGGGACGGGGACTGGATACGCAGTATTTT. Its protein is CASSLEGRGLDTQYF.

The count of this clone is one. This chain uses TRBV28 with TRBJ2-7, with 8 bases that match TRBD2. The trim removed 3 bases at V and 0 bases at J, leaving 4 bases unmatched. There are 15 residues in the CDR3. Per germline, CDR1 MDHEN and CDR2 SYDVKM. CDR3 DNA: TGTGCCAGCAGTTTCGGCGGGAGGAACTCCTACGAGCAGTACTTC. This sequence encodes CASSFGGRNSYEQYF.

The chain is built from TRBV5-1 and TRBJ1-1; D is possibly TRBD1 (6 bases). Trimming removed 4 bases from V and 5 bases from J, with 12 bases in between. Germline V gene sequence: CDR1 SGHRS, CDR2 YFSETQ. This CDR3 has 13 amino acids. Here the CDR3 reads CASSRSQGTEAFF. CDR3 DNA: TGCGCCAGCAGCCGTTCACAGGGAACTGAAGCTTTCTTT.

This chain uses TRBV11-2 with TRBJ1-3, with D unclear. Germline lookup yields CDR1 SGHAT and CDR2 FQNNGV. The V and J ends lost 0 bases and 4 bases respectively, with 7 bases between them. The CDR3 sequence is 14 residues long. CDR3: CASSLDREGNTIYF. In DNA form, the CDR3 reads TGTGCCAGCAGCTTAGATCGGGAGGGAAACACCATATATTTT.

The rearrangement joins TRBV7-9 to TRBJ2-2; 9 nucleotides align to TRBD1. CDR3 size: 18 residues. The J segment lost 2 bases and the V segment lost 4 bases, leaving 11 bases of the junction unmatched. The germline V gene encodes CDR1 SEHNR and CDR2 FQNEAQ (reference sequence). CDR3 sequence (DNA): TGTGCCAGCAGCTCAAAACTACGGACAGGGGCTAACACCGGGGAGCTGTTTTTT. Protein product: CASSSKLRTGANTGELFF.

V gene TRBV19 combines with J gene TRBJ2-2; 7 bases line up with TRBD1. CDR3 length equals 16 residues. CDR1 is LNHDA and CDR2 is SQIVND in the germline V gene (reference sequence). Trimming took 2 bases from V and 0 from J; bases not matched to a gene: 3. The chain's CDR3 is CASSIRGGANTGELFF. The CDR3 nucleotides read TGTGCCAGTAGTATAAGAGGGGGCGCGAACACCGGGGAGCTGTTTTTT.

The CDR3: CAWSKISGGADTQYF. As DNA, the CDR3 is TGTGCCTGGAGTAAGATCAGCGGGGGGGCCGATACGCAGTATTTT. The chain joins TRBV30 to TRBJ2-3, with TRBD2 matching over 10 bases. The CDR3 totals 15 residues. Germline lookup yields CDR1 GTSNPN and CDR2 SVGIG (reference sequence). With V trimmed by 2 bases and J by 6 bases, 8 bases remained unmatched.

This rearrangement joins TRBV7-8 to TRBJ2-3; TRBD1 might be the D (6 bases). The germline V and J ends were trimmed by 5 bases and 7 bases, with 13 bases remaining between them. The CDR3 runs to 13 residues. The germline V gene encodes CDR1 SGHVS and CDR2 FQNEAQ. Here the CDR3 reads CASSPRGLNTQYF. The DNA of the CDR3 is TGTGCCAGCAGCCCGAGGGGGTTGAATACGCAGTATTTT.

A single count supports this clone. The J gene is TRBJ1-5, the V gene TRBV13, with unresolved D. Trimming took off 0 bases at V and 6 bases at J, with 6 bases between the two ends. The CDR3 contains 13 residues. CDR1 and CDR2 (germline): PRHDT, FYEKMQ (reference sequence). The CDR3 protein is CASSLGPSQPQHF. In nucleotides, the CDR3 is TGTGCCAGCAGCTTAGGCCCCTCTCAGCCCCAGCATTTT.

The chain combines TRBV5-5 with TRBJ1-2; TRBD1 is a possible D gene (6 bases). Germline values: CDR1 SGHKS, CDR2 YYEKEE (reference sequence). Trimming removed 3 bases at V and 4 bases at J, with 10 bases between. This CDR3 is built from 13 residues. CDR3 region: CASSSGQPYGYTF. DNA of the CDR3: TGTGCCAGCAGCTCGGGACAACCCTATGGCTACACCTTC.

This chain links TRBV18 with TRBJ2-1, with D tentatively TRBD1 or TRBD2 (5 bases each). V lost 6 bases to trimming and J lost 10 bases, with 16 bases between them. Germline-derived CDR1 and CDR2 are KGHSH and LQKENI. The CDR3 is 13 amino acids. Written as DNA, the CDR3 is TGTGCCAGCTCTCCCGGACCAGGGAGCGAGCAGTTCTTC. Its protein product is CASSPGPGSEQFF.

This chain uses TRBV11-2 with TRBJ2-1; weak D call: TRBD1 (5 bases). CDR3 size: 17 residues. V lost 3 bases to trimming and J lost 5 bases, with 20 bases between them. Germline V gives CDR1 SGHAT, CDR2 FQNNGV. The CDR3 DNA reads as TGTGCCAGCAGCTTTGGTTCCCTATGGCAGGACAACAATGAGCAGTTCTTC. Translation: CASSFGSLWQDNNEQFF.

This rearrangement joins TRBV9 to TRBJ2-2, with D possibly being TRBD1 (5 bases). Per germline, CDR1 SGDLS and CDR2 YYNGEE. Trimming took off 0 bases at V and 7 bases at J, with 16 bases between the two ends. The CDR3 extends over 16 amino acids. For the CDR3, the DNA is TGTGCCAGCAGCGTAGCTGGGGCAGGGCTGGGCGGGGAGCTGTTTTTT. It codes for CASSVAGAGLGGELFF.

V usage is TRBV15 and J usage is TRBJ1-3, with no clear D. Germline-derived CDR1 and CDR2 are LNHNV and YYDKDF (reference sequence). Trimming removed 0 bases at V and 7 bases at J, with 4 bases between. There are 12 residues in the CDR3. CDR3 sequence: CATSREQNTIYF. For the CDR3, the DNA is TGTGCCACCAGCAGAGAACAGAACACCATATATTTT. Full variable domain (rest looked up from reference TRBV15 and TRBJ1-3): DAMVIQNPRYQVTQFGKPVTLSCSQTLNHNVMYWYQQKSSQAPKLLFHYYDKDFNNEADTPDNFQSRRPNTSFCFLDIRSPGLGDTAMYLCATSREQNTIYFGEGSWLTVV.

The rearrangement links TRBV9 to TRBJ2-5; 11 nucleotides agree with TRBD2. V dropped 0 bases and J dropped 11; count of bases not matched to a gene: 9. The CDR3 sequence is 15 residues long. CDR1 is SGDLS, CDR2 YYNGEE, per germline. As DNA, the CDR3 is TGTGCCAGCAGCGTAGGTCTAGCGGGAGGATGGGAGCAGTACTTC. Translation gives CASSVGLAGGWEQYF.

The genes are TRBV27 and TRBJ2-7; D might be TRBD1 or TRBD2, each matching 5 bases. V was clipped by 4 bases and J by 2 bases, with 12 bases between them. Germline assignment: CDR1 MNHEY and CDR2 SMNVEV (reference sequence). The CDR3 runs 14 residues. CDR3 amino acids: CASSSPGRTYEQYF. CDR3 sequence (DNA): TGTGCCAGCAGTTCCCCGGGACGGACCTACGAGCAGTACTTC.

This chain uses TRBV7-9 with TRBJ2-3; D call uncertain. The CDR3 covers 13 residues. Germline V CDR1 and CDR2: SEHNR, FQNEAQ (reference sequence). V lost 3 bases and J 6 bases, leaving 10 bases between the germline ends. The CDR3 region has the DNA TGTGCCAGCAGCTTTCCCAATAGGGATACGCAGTATTTT. This codes for CASSFPNRDTQYF. Full variable domain (missing parts from reference TRBV7-9 and TRBJ2-3): DTGVSQNPRHKITKRGQNVTFRCDPISEHNRLYWYRQTLGQGPEFLTYFQNEAQLEKSRLLSDRFSAERPKGSFSTLEIQRTEQGDSAMYLCASSFPNRDTQYFGPGTRLTVL.

The chain combines TRBV11-3 with TRBJ2-7; D perhaps matches TRBD1 (6 bases). The CDR3 is made up of 15 amino acids. Germline CDR1 SGHNT, CDR2 YENEEA. Trimming took 1 base from V and 4 from J, leaving 14 bases between them. CDR3 sequence (DNA): TGTGCCAGCAGCTTAGGCTTAGGACAGACATACGAGCAGTACTTC. Its protein product is CASSLGLGQTYEQYF.

CDR3 in amino acids: CASSRSGLSNTGELFF. As DNA, the CDR3 is TGTGCCAGCAGCCGCTCGGGGCTATCGAACACCGGGGAGCTGTTTTTT. The gene calls are TRBV11-2 and TRBJ2-2; D might be TRBD1 or TRBD2, each matching 5 bases. This CDR3 region has 16 residues. Germline V gene data show CDR1 as SGHAT and CDR2 as FQNNGV. Trimming stripped 5 bases from V and 0 bases from J, with 13 bases between.

The genes are TRBV29-1 and TRBJ2-1; D might be TRBD1 (5 bases). Germline V gene sequence: CDR1 SQVTM, CDR2 ANQGSEA. The CDR3 runs 12 residues. V lost 6 bases, J lost 7 bases, and 13 bases lay in between. CDR3 coding DNA: TGCAGCGTGAGACGAACAGGAAATGAGCAGTTCTTC. It translates to CSVRRTGNEQFF.